This TCR beta chain came from a study of regulatory T cells in long-lasting Graves disease. Study-wide points: Sharing of public clonotypes was greater in persistent patients (under 3,000) than in new patients (around 1,000). Patients with persistent disease showed a bias toward TRBV28, TRBJ1-2 and TRBJ2-5.

Between the trimmed V and J ends, which lost 7 bases and 0 bases, there was a span of 13 bases. The CDR3 covers 15 residues. Germline CDR1 MNHEY, CDR2 SVGEGT. This clonotype was recorded at least ten times. Its antigen is unknown. Sequencing libraries for TCR beta were prepared with iRepertoire HTBI primers and Arm-PCR of CDR3 regions. TCRdb passed the multiplex PCR reads through MiXCR, listing each CDR3 protein once. The sample contains about 420,000 distinct CDR3 sequences, about 17% of which appear only once. Noted time point: newly diagnosed GD, antithyroid drugs for less than 3 months. The TCR library was made from RNA extracted from PBMCs. These same records also appear under a second study, on T cells in Graves' hyperthyroidism and ophthalmopathy. That study adds: HTBI primers drove first-round RT-PCR of the TCR CDR3. Onset of ophthalmopathy came a median roughly 6 months after the model predicted it.

The TCR sequence derives from a woman under 30 with Graves disease. The J gene is TRBJ1-5, the V gene TRBV6-2 or TRBV6-3; D might be TRBD1 (5 bases). The sample in question was peripheral blood mononuclear cells (PBMCs), obtained at new diagnosis, from a patient treated with antithyroid drugs. CDR3 region: CASKRDPPSNQPQHF. As DNA, the CDR3 is TGTGCCAGCAAACGGGACCCCCCTAGCAATCAGCCCCAGCATTTT.